This is a list of T cell receptor beta chains from one sample in a study of cytomegalovirus exposure and HLA in healthy donors. Only in-frame clones appear in the TCRdb table, and some are missing; sequencing was by immunoSEQ multiplex PCR. Of under 150,000 clones in the sample, about 86% are singletons; the top ten hold about 5%. Sample: PBMCs. All receptors derive from a woman under 40 in good health and CMV-seronegative. Both conserved end residues are part of each CDR3. The D gene is left open where the match is weak. The size field is filled for only some rows; it gives once, few, many or a size class.

size: .
D: .
V: TRBV5-1
J: TRBJ2-3
CDR3: CASSLQDRGTDTQYF
DNA: TGCGCCAGCAGCTTGCAGGACAGAGGCACAGATACGCAGTATTTT

size: .
D: TRBD1
V: TRBV7-2
J: TRBJ2-7
CDR3: CASSLAHPRQGVKHEQYF
DNA: TGTGCCAGCAGCTTAGCGCACCCCCGACAGGGGGTGAAGCACGAGCAGTACTTC

size: .
D: .
V: TRBV10-1
J: TRBJ2-2
CDR3: CASSVGQYTGELFF
DNA: TGCGCCAGCAGTGTAGGACAGTACACCGGGGAGCTGTTTTTT

size: .
D: TRBD2
V: TRBV25-1
J: TRBJ2-7
CDR3: CASSELRTSGSYEQYF
DNA: TGTGCCAGCAGTGAATTGAGGACTAGCGGGAGTTACGAGCAGTACTTC

size: .
D: .
V: TRBV6-6
J: TRBJ1-5
CDR3: CASRTTGLSNQPQHF
DNA: TGTGCCAGCAGGACCACAGGGTTGAGCAATCAGCCCCAGCATTTT

size: .
D: .
V: TRBV5-4
J: TRBJ1-2
CDR3: CASSLDTRKYGYTF
DNA: TGTGCCAGCAGCTTGGATACGAGGAAATATGGCTACACCTTC

size: .
D: .
V: TRBV7-3
J: TRBJ2-2
CDR3: CASSLGASSGELFF
DNA: TGTGCCAGCAGCTTAGGGGCGAGCTCCGGGGAGCTGTTTTTT

size: .
D: TRBD2
V: TRBV10-3
J: TRBJ2-1
CDR3: CAISGVGEGRKNYNEQFF
DNA: TGTGCCATCAGTGGGGTTGGGGAGGGCCGAAAGAATTACAATGAGCAGTTCTTC

size: .
D: .
V: TRBV29-1
J: TRBJ2-7
CDR3: CSVGVGGSYEQYF
DNA: TGCAGCGTGGGCGTTGGTGGAAGCTACGAGCAGTACTTC

size: .
D: TRBD1
V: TRBV29-1
J: TRBJ2-5
CDR3: CSVEEAGGQETQYF
DNA: TGCAGCGTTGAAGAGGCAGGGGGCCAAGAGACCCAGTACTTC

size: .
D: .
V: TRBV6-7
J: TRBJ1-5
CDR3: CASRKDISNQPQHF
DNA: TGTGCCAGCAGGAAGGACATAAGCAATCAGCCCCAGCATTTT

size: .
D: TRBD2
V: TRBV7-2
J: TRBJ2-5
CDR3: CASSLVGGLAGSQETQYF
DNA: TGTGCCAGCAGCTTAGTGGGGGGACTAGCGGGGTCTCAAGAGACCCAGTACTTC

size: .
D: TRBD1
V: TRBV28
J: TRBJ1-2
CDR3: CASGGQLMEDSSNYGYTF
DNA: TGTGCCAGCGGGGGACAGTTAATGGAGGACTCTTCTAACTATGGCTACACCTTC

size: few
D: .
V: TRBV4-1
J: TRBJ2-7
CDR3: CASSRIVGAENRYEQYF
DNA: TGCGCCAGCAGCCGGATAGTAGGGGCCGAAAACCGCTACGAGCAGTACTTC

size: few
D: .
V: TRBV6-4
J: TRBJ1-2
CDR3: CASSEGWSTGTYGYTF
DNA: TGTGCCAGCAGTGAAGGATGGAGCACAGGGACCTATGGCTACACCTTC

size: .
D: TRBD1
V: TRBV6-6
J: TRBJ1-4
CDR3: CASSYVQGDEKLFF
DNA: TGTGCCAGCAGTTATGTTCAGGGGGATGAAAAACTGTTTTTT

size: .
D: .
V: TRBV4-1
J: TRBJ1-1
CDR3: CASSHPVARHEAFF
DNA: TGCGCCAGCAGCCACCCAGTAGCCCGCCATGAAGCTTTCTTT

size: .
D: TRBD2
V: TRBV2
J: TRBJ2-2
CDR3: CASSASGTNTGELFF
DNA: TGTGCCAGCAGTGCTAGCGGGACCAACACCGGGGAGCTGTTTTTT

size: .
D: TRBD2
V: TRBV19
J: TRBJ2-1
CDR3: CASSTLAGGPQEQFF
DNA: TGTGCCAGTAGTACCCTGGCGGGGGGGCCACAGGAGCAGTTCTTC

size: .
D: .
V: TRBV4-1
J: TRBJ2-2
CDR3: CASSQGAALNTGELFF
DNA: TGCGCCAGCAGCCAAGGGGCAGCCCTGAACACCGGGGAGCTGTTTTTT

size: .
D: .
V: TRBV27
J: TRBJ2-7
CDR3: CASSLWGDSYEQYF
DNA: TGTGCCAGCAGTTTATGGGGAGATTCGTACGAGCAGTACTTC

size: .
D: .
V: TRBV28
J: TRBJ1-4
CDR3: CASSPYGEKLFF
DNA: TGTGCCAGCAGCCCTTACGGGGAAAAACTGTTTTTT

size: .
D: TRBD1
V: TRBV19
J: TRBJ1-1
CDR3: CASSTPDRGLSEAFF
DNA: TGTGCCAGTAGTACCCCGGACAGGGGGCTTTCTGAAGCTTTCTTT

size: .
D: .
V: TRBV28
J: TRBJ1-2
CDR3: CASSLRANYGYTF
DNA: TGTGCCAGCAGTTTGAGAGCTAACTATGGCTACACCTTC

size: once
D: TRBD1
V: TRBV7-8
J: TRBJ1-1
CDR3: CASSSQGAVTEAFF
DNA: TGTGCCAGCAGCTCGCAGGGGGCCGTCACTGAAGCTTTCTTT

size: .
D: .
V: TRBV5-6
J: TRBJ1-1
CDR3: CASSLRDKGIKDTEAFF
DNA: TGTGCCAGCAGCTTGAGGGATAAGGGGATAAAAGACACTGAAGCTTTCTTT

size: .
D: TRBD2
V: TRBV4-3
J: TRBJ2-3
CDR3: CASSQAPASGPSTDTQYF
DNA: TGCGCCAGCAGCCAAGCCCCCGCTAGCGGTCCTAGCACAGATACGCAGTATTTT

size: .
D: .
V: TRBV5-6
J: TRBJ2-3
CDR3: CASSFGRYTDTQYF
DNA: TGTGCCAGCAGCTTTGGCAGATACACAGATACGCAGTATTTT

size: .
D: .
V: TRBV21-1
J: TRBJ2-7
CDR3: CASSNSYLYEQYF
DNA: TGTGCCAGCAGCAACAGTTACCTCTACGAGCAGTACTTC

size: .
D: .
V: TRBV5-5
J: TRBJ1-5
CDR3: CASSRDTINQPQHF
DNA: TGTGCCAGCAGTCGGGACACCATAAATCAGCCCCAGCATTTT

size: .
D: TRBD1
V: TRBV27
J: TRBJ1-6
CDR3: CASRLQGAGYNSPLHF
DNA: TGTGCCAGCAGGCTACAGGGGGCGGGGTATAATTCACCCCTCCACTTT

size: .
D: .
V: TRBV7-6
J: TRBJ1-1
CDR3: CASSLGAGVGTEAFF
DNA: TGTGCCAGCAGCTTAGGGGCGGGGGTGGGCACTGAAGCTTTCTTT

size: .
D: TRBD2
V: TRBV6-4
J: TRBJ2-3
CDR3: CASSESSGHTDTQYF
DNA: TGTGCCAGCAGTGAGTCTAGCGGCCACACAGATACGCAGTATTTT

size: once
D: .
V: TRBV25-1
J: TRBJ1-6
CDR3: CASSECRDRFPSGSF
DNA: TGTGCCAGCAGTGAATGTCGAGACAGGTTCCCCAGTGGGAGCTTT

size: once
D: .
V: TRBV2
J: TRBJ1-1
CDR3: CASRSSLQGITFF
DNA: TGTGCCAGCAGAAGCAGCCTACAGGGCATTACTTTCTTT

size: .
D: .
V: TRBV7-9
J: TRBJ1-4
CDR3: CASSLWGREGEKLFF
DNA: TGTGCCAGCAGCTTATGGGGCAGGGAAGGCGAAAAACTGTTTTTT

size: .
D: TRBD2
V: TRBV30
J: TRBJ2-7
CDR3: CAWRASGGYEQYF
DNA: TGTGCCTGGAGGGCTAGCGGGGGCTACGAGCAGTACTTC